This entry is about one T cell receptor (beta chain). What it binds is unknown. V dropped 3 bases and J dropped 1; count of bases not matched to a gene: 4. Germline V gene data show CDR1 as SGDLS and CDR2 as YYNGEE. The CDR3 runs 14 residues. This entry belongs to a study of T cell responses to AZD1222 COVID-19 vaccine. Findings and caveats of the study: Clonal diversity may have been underestimated in mostly white British donors. Among vaccine-associated CD4 TCRs, coverage spanned spike, with dominance at 160-218 and 743-854. Repertoire sampling was restricted to post-peak T cell response timepoints. Baseline serology detected seropositivity in only 5 or 6 AZD1222 recipients.

The repertoire was sequenced with immunoSEQ multiplex PCR; TCRdb's copy has only in-frame clones and lacks some. This table has about 140,000 clones, around 88% appearing once. Sequenced here: peripheral blood, sampled on day 0 of AZD1222 vaccination. The receptor was derived from an adult in good health. V and J are TRBV9 and TRBJ2-7; 7 positions agree with TRBD2. The CDR3 sequence: CASSDRDYSYEQYF. The DNA for the CDR3 is TGTGCCAGCAGCGACCGGGACTATTCCTACGAGCAGTACTTC.